The clone carrying this T cell receptor (beta chain) has just a few counts. Its target is unknown. Germline is not matched at one junction end, which may reflect a read error. These data are taken from a study of blood T cells in healthy people across ages. Study conclusions and caveats: TCR beta diversity per million T cells fell roughly linearly with age. It was held that diversity estimates obtained from one million T cells represented underestimates.

Sample-barcoded 5' priming and a J-beta primer mix drove a second PCR of roughly 6 to 12 cycles. From the 5' RACE reads, TCRdb called clonotypes with MiXCR, one entry per CDR3 protein. This table has over 700,000 distinct CDR3 sequences, 50% to 65% appearing once. Germline CDR1 and CDR2: SGHAT and FQNNGV. The CDR3 is 15 residues long. The clonotype was recovered from a man older than 75 in good health. The chain couples TRBV11-2 to TRBJ2-4, with 8 nucleotides matching TRBD1. Sequenced: blood. This CDR3 reads CASTPTGVAENIQYF. As DNA, the CDR3 is TGTGCCAGCACCCCGACAGGGGTAGCCGAAAACATTCAGTACTTC.